What follows are 24 T cell receptor beta chains derived from one specimen sequenced in a study of CD8 T cells in Susac syndrome. Random hexamers primed reverse transcription of about 0.45 to 1 ug RNA. TCRdb passed the immunoSEQ multiplex PCR reads through MiXCR, listing each CDR3 protein once. The sample carries roughly 80,000 distinct CDR3 sequences, 90% to 95% recorded once. Sequenced input: CD4+ T cells from PBMCs. Receptor source: a human donor with Susac syndrome.

V and J are TRBV6-1 and TRBJ2-5, with 13 nucleotides matching TRBD2. The germline V gene encodes CDR1 MNHNS and CDR2 SASEGT. This CDR3 has 17 amino acids. After removal of 6 bases from V and 5 bases from J, the junction contained 12 bases not matched to a gene. The CDR3 is CASRDGTSGAGGETQYF. The CDR3, as DNA: TGTGCCAGCAGGGATGGGACTAGCGGGGCCGGCGGCGAGACCCAGTACTTC.

This chain joins TRBV3-1 and TRBJ2-1; 12 nucleotides line up with TRBD2. The ends lost 1 base at V and 8 bases at J; junction bases unmatched: 9. The V gene's germline CDR1 is LGHDT and CDR2 YNNKEL (reference sequence). This CDR3 has 17 residues. This CDR3 is CASSQAGPSGGAYEQFF. DNA for the CDR3: TGTGCCAGCAGCCAAGCCGGCCCTAGCGGGGGGGCCTATGAGCAGTTCTTC.

The V and J genes are TRBV7-7 and TRBJ2-3, with 11 bases that match TRBD2. CDR1 is SSHAT, CDR2 FNYEAQ, per germline (reference sequence). V was pared by 6 bases and J by 4 bases, with 9 bases of the junction left unmatched. CDR3 length equals 16 residues. Here the CDR3 reads CASSPLSGGAADTQYF. CDR3 DNA: TGTGCCAGCAGTCCTCTTAGCGGGGGGGCCGCAGATACGCAGTATTTT. Full variable domain (remainder filled in from reference TRBV7-7 and TRBJ2-3): GAGVSQSPRYKVTKRGQDVTLRCDPISSHATLYWYQQALGQGPEFLTYFNYEAQPDKSGLPSDRFSAERPEGSISTLTIQRTEQRDSAMYRCASSPLSGGAADTQYFGPGTRLTVL.

CDR3 loop: CASSQDLLGSDEQYF. The CDR3 DNA follows: TGTGCCAGCAGCCAAGATCTCTTAGGGAGTGACGAGCAGTACTTC. The rearrangement joins TRBV3-1 to TRBJ2-7; tentative D call: TRBD2 (5 bases). V lost 0 bases and J lost 5, with 14 bases in between. The CDR3 consists of 15 residues. The germline V gene has CDR1 LGHDT and CDR2 YNNKEL (reference sequence).

This chain joins TRBV6-6 and TRBJ1-2; D gene uncertain. The CDR3 has 14 amino acids. Germline V gives CDR1 MNHNY, CDR2 SVGAGI (reference sequence). V gave up 0 bases and J gave up 6 bases, with 11 bases separating them. This chain's CDR3 is CASSYSTSGDGYTF. The CDR3, as DNA: TGTGCCAGCAGTTACTCGACCTCTGGGGATGGCTACACCTTC.

This clonotype was recorded once. V is TRBV7-9 and J is TRBJ2-3; tentatively, D is TRBD2 (6 bases). Deletions cut 10 bases from V and 5 bases from J, with 16 bases between. The CDR3 is 13 residues long. Germline V gene data show CDR1 as SEHNR and CDR2 as FQNEAQ (reference sequence). The CDR3 loop is CATLRRDEDTQYF. The CDR3 coding sequence is TGTGCCACCCTTAGGCGGGACGAAGATACGCAGTATTTT.

The V gene is TRBV7-8, the J gene TRBJ2-3; D gene unclear. Germline loops: CDR1 SGHVS, CDR2 FQNEAQ. Trimming pared 8 bases from V and 4 bases from J, leaving 16 bases between. This CDR3 contains 14 residues. The CDR3 region is CASLSLGSADTQYF. CDR3 bases: TGTGCCAGCCTGAGTTTGGGGTCGGCAGATACGCAGTATTTT.

V and J are TRBV20-1 and TRBJ1-2; D is perhaps TRBD1 (5 bases). The germline gives CDR1 DFQATT, CDR2 SNEGSKA (reference sequence). Deletions cut 3 bases from V and 7 bases from J, with 9 bases between. This CDR3 has 11 amino acids. CDR3 DNA: TGCAGTGCTAGGGCAGGGATTGGCTACACCTTC. As protein: CSARAGIGYTF.

This chain uses TRBV7-2 with TRBJ1-5; 11 positions match TRBD1. This CDR3 has 16 amino acids. Germline-derived CDR1 and CDR2 are SGHTA and FQGNSA. V was clipped by 5 bases and J by 2 bases; unmatched bases: 5. CDR3 nucleotides: TGTGCCAGCAGCCCAGGACAGGGGGCGGGCAATCAGCCCCAGCATTTT. Translated: CASSPGQGAGNQPQHF. The full variable domain, completed using reference TRBV7-2 and TRBJ1-5, is GAGVSQSPSNKVTEKGKDVELRCDPISGHTALYWYRQSLGQGLEFLIYFQGNSAPDKSGLPSDRFSAERTGGSVSTLTIQRTQQEDSAVYLCASSPGQGAGNQPQHFGDGTRLSIL.

CDR3 loop: CASSPRAGLNEKLFF. The CDR3 bases are TGTGCCAGCAGCCCCCGGGCAGGACTAAATGAAAAACTGTTTTTT. The V and J genes are TRBV7-9 and TRBJ1-4; D not resolved. In germline, CDR1 is SEHNR, CDR2 FQNEAQ (reference sequence). V lost 5 bases and J lost 5, with 15 bases in between. The length of the CDR3 is 15 residues.

This clonotype appeared once. V is TRBV18 and J is TRBJ1-1; 8 nucleotides agree with TRBD1. The J segment lost 5 bases and the V segment lost 3 bases, leaving 8 bases of the junction unmatched. The CDR3 has 15 residues. Germline assignment: CDR1 KGHSH and CDR2 LQKENI. CDR3 nucleotide sequence: TGTGCCAGCTCACCCCTTTCGACAGGGGCGACTGAAGCTTTCTTT. Translated: CASSPLSTGATEAFF.

J is TRBJ1-1 and V is TRBV27, with D perhaps matching TRBD1 (5 bases). Trimming shortened V by 7 bases and J by 3 bases, and 12 bases separated the two germline ends. Germline assignment: CDR1 MNHEY and CDR2 SMNVEV (reference sequence). The CDR3 is made up of 13 amino acids. CDR3: CASKPGRYTEAFF. As DNA, the CDR3 is TGTGCCAGCAAGCCAGGGCGCTACACTGAAGCTTTCTTT.

The CDR3 reads CASSDLGQYAETQYF. The CDR3 bases are TGTGCCAGCAGCGACCTAGGACAGTATGCAGAGACCCAGTACTTC. J is TRBJ2-5 and V is TRBV6-6; possible D gene TRBD1, 6 bases. The V end was cut by 6 bases, the J end by 4 bases, with 18 bases between. Germline V gene lookup returns CDR1 MNHNY and CDR2 SVGAGI (reference sequence). The CDR3 runs to 15 residues.

The chain is built from TRBV24-1 and TRBJ2-1; 11 bases align to TRBD2. CDR1 KGHDR and CDR2 SFDVKD come from the germline V gene. Germline trimming cut 3 bases from V and 4 bases from J; bases unmatched to any gene: 4. The CDR3 contains 16 residues. The CDR3 loop reads CATSDVTSGGYNEQFF. CDR3 coding DNA: TGTGCCACCAGTGATGTAACTAGCGGGGGTTACAATGAGCAGTTCTTC.

The chain carries TRBV2 and TRBJ2-7; perhaps TRBD2 as D (5 bases). Germline V gives CDR1 SNHLY, CDR2 FYNNEI. Trimming pared 6 bases from V and 6 bases from J, leaving 21 bases between. CDR3 length: 15 amino acids. This CDR3 is CASSAEALAGVEQYF. Written as DNA, the CDR3 is TGTGCCAGCAGCGCGGAGGCTCTCGCCGGGGTCGAGCAGTACTTC.

The genes are TRBV25-1 and TRBJ2-3; D possibly corresponds to TRBD2 (5 bases). The germline V gene encodes CDR1 MGHDK and CDR2 SYGVNS. V lost 1 base to trimming and J lost 8 bases, with 19 bases between them. CDR3 length: 16 residues. CDR3 DNA: TGTGCCAGCAGTGAATGGTCCGGCTTAGGAGGTGTTACGCAGTATTTT. Translation gives CASSEWSGLGGVTQYF.

This clonotype was seen once. The gene calls are TRBV20-1 and TRBJ2-5; D is perhaps TRBD2 (8 bases). In germline, CDR1 is DFQATT, CDR2 SNEGSKA (reference sequence). V lost 4 bases, J lost 9 bases, and 21 bases lay in between. There are 14 residues in the CDR3. The CDR3 DNA reads as TGCAGTGCTACCGGAGCAGGGGGGCGGGGGGCCCAGTACTTC. It encodes CSATGAGGRGAQYF.

V is TRBV20-1 and J is TRBJ2-5; 11 bases agree with TRBD2. CDR1 is DFQATT and CDR2 is SNEGSKA in the germline V gene (reference sequence). With V trimmed by 3 bases and J by 0 bases, 9 bases remained unmatched. This CDR3 region has 17 residues. The CDR3 DNA follows: TGCAGTGCTAGTTGGCTAGCGGGGGGCATGTACCAAGAGACCCAGTACTTC. Amino acid sequence: CSASWLAGGMYQETQYF.

This clonotype was seen only a few times. The V gene is TRBV30, the J gene TRBJ2-1; 7 bases are a match to TRBD2. Trimming at V came to 0 bases and at J to 8 bases, leaving 1 base not matched to a gene. The germline gives CDR1 GTSNPN, CDR2 SVGIG (reference sequence). The CDR3 spans 12 residues. The CDR3 region has the DNA TGTGCCTGGAGTGTACGGGGGGATGAGCAGTTCTTC. Translation: CAWSVRGDEQFF.

This clonotype occurred once. The chain links TRBV27 to TRBJ2-2; TRBD2 aligns across 8 bases. V lost 3 bases to trimming and J lost 8 bases; unmatched junction nucleotides: 11. CDR3 length equals 16 residues. Germline CDR1 MNHEY, CDR2 SMNVEV (reference sequence). CDR3 region: CASSFPSAGVAGELFF. CDR3 nucleotide sequence: TGTGCCAGCAGTTTTCCATCAGCGGGGGTTGCAGGGGAGCTGTTTTTT.

The chain couples TRBV27 to TRBJ2-2; D is perhaps TRBD1 (7 bases). Germline values: CDR1 MNHEY, CDR2 SMNVEV (reference sequence). V lost 6 bases to trimming and J lost 3 bases, with 14 bases between them. This CDR3 region has 15 residues. The CDR3: CASSWGDRYTGELFF. The CDR3 nucleotides read TGTGCCAGCAGCTGGGGGGACAGATACACCGGGGAGCTGTTTTTT.

This chain uses TRBV10-3 with TRBJ1-2; TRBD1 aligns across 7 bases. From germline, CDR1 is ENHRY and CDR2 SYGVKD. The ends lost 4 bases at V and 7 bases at J; junction bases unmatched: 15. This CDR3 has 16 amino acids. The CDR3 DNA reads as TGTGCCATCAGTGGAAAGACAGGGAGCGCGCTGGGTGGCTACACCTTC. Its protein product is CAISGKTGSALGGYTF.

The J gene is TRBJ2-7, the V gene TRBV5-1; D perhaps matches TRBD2 (6 bases). Germline loops: CDR1 SGHRS, CDR2 YFSETQ. The germline V and J ends were trimmed by 0 bases and 0 bases, with 13 bases remaining between them. This CDR3 has 16 residues. The CDR3 spells CASSLEGTADSYEQYF. In nucleotides, the CDR3 is TGCGCCAGCAGCTTGGAAGGGACTGCCGACTCCTACGAGCAGTACTTC.

This sequence joins TRBV29-1 and TRBJ2-1, with TRBD2 matching 7 bases. The germline V gene encodes CDR1 SQVTM and CDR2 ANQGSEA. Unmatched junction bases numbered 3, after V lost 7 bases and J lost 0 bases. This CDR3 has 13 residues. The CDR3 loop reads CSARTSSYNEQFF. CDR3 DNA sequence: TGCAGCGCCCGGACTAGCTCCTACAATGAGCAGTTCTTC.